The text below deals with one T cell receptor (beta chain). Germline lookup yields CDR1 SGHKS and CDR2 YYEKEE (reference sequence). The CDR3 spans 14 residues. Losses at the gene ends were 5 bases for V and 5 bases for J; bases not matched to a gene: 6. The data were produced by immunoSEQ multiplex PCR, yet TCRdb's version contains in-frame clones alone and is incomplete. The table shows about 45,000 clones, with 60% to 80% occurring only once. These data originate in a study of blood T cell repertoires in COVID-19. The J gene is TRBJ1-2, the V gene TRBV5-5; 10 bases align to TRBD1. The sequence was collected from a woman between 70 and 85 years old with acute or convalescent COVID-19. The source material was peripheral blood. This CDR3 reads CASRRTGGRYGYTF. As DNA, the CDR3 is TGTGCCAGCAGGAGGACAGGGGGGAGGTATGGCTACACCTTC.